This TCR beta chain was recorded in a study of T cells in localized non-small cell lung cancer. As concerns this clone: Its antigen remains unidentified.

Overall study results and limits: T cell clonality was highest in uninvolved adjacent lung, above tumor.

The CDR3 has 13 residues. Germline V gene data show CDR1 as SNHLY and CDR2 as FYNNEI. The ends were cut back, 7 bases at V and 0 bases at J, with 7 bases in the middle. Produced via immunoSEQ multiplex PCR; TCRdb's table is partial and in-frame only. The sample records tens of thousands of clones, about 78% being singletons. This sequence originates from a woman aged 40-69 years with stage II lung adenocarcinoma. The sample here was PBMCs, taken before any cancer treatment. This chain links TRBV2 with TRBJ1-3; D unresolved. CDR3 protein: CASKDNSGNTIYF. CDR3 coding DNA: TGTGCCAGCAAAGACAACTCTGGAAACACCATATATTTT.